These 15 T cell receptor beta chains came from one sample sequenced in a study of T cells expressing NK-cell markers. For each CDR3 protein, TCRdb gives one entry from its re-call of the 5' RACE reads, without DNA. The specimen's table records 350,000 to 400,000 distinct CDR3 sequences. Material for sequencing was blood T cells: a sorted CD56 or NKG2C T cell subset, CD4+ or CD8+ T cells, or bulk PBMC T cells (not recorded which). The source is a woman between 50 and 59 years old in good health.

The V call is TRBV12-3 or TRBV12-4, the J call TRBJ1-1. The CDR3 is 15 amino acids. This chain's CDR3 is CASSRLRGEGTEAFF.

The chain couples TRBV14 to TRBJ2-5; the D call of TRBD1 rests on TCRdb alone, since no DNA is present to check it. Germline V gene sequence: CDR1 SGHDN, CDR2 FVKESK. The CDR3 has 13 amino acids. The CDR3 protein is CASRRGQKETQYF. Looking up the rest from reference TRBV14 and TRBJ2-5 gives the full variable domain: EAGVTQFPSHSVIEKGQTVTLRCDPISGHDNLYWYRRVMGKEIKFLLHFVKESKQDESGMPNNRFLAERTGGTYSTLKVQPAELEDSGVYFCASRRGQKETQYFGPGTRLLVL.

The rearrangement uses TRBV4-1 and TRBJ2-5; absent DNA, TCRdb's TRBD1 call cannot be checked. Germline V gene data show CDR1 as MGHRA and CDR2 as YSYEKL. The CDR3 is made up of 14 amino acids. CDR3: CASSLKPWAETQYF.

The chain is built from TRBV2 and TRBJ2-2; TCRdb lists TRBD1, though no DNA is available to test this call. Germline loops: CDR1 SNHLY, CDR2 FYNNEI. This CDR3 is built from 14 residues. CDR3: CASSPTGRTGELFF. Full variable domain (outside the CDR3, taken from reference TRBV2 and TRBJ2-2): EPEVTQTPSHQVTQMGQEVILRCVPISNHLYFYWYRQILGQKVEFLVSFYNNEISEKSEIFDDQFSVERPDGSNFTLKIRSTKLEDSAMYFCASSPTGRTGELFFGEGSRLTVL.

This chain uses TRBV7-8 with TRBJ2-7; TCRdb's D gene call, TRBD1, goes unchecked for lack of DNA. The CDR3 runs to 15 residues. Germline CDR1 and CDR2: SGHVS and FQNEAQ. CDR3 amino acids: CASSLWRGPTYEQYF.

The chain employs TRBV7-8 and TRBJ2-7. This CDR3 is built from 15 residues. The V gene's germline CDR1 is SGHVS and CDR2 FQNEAQ. CDR3 loop: CASSPLRIKGYEQYF.

The J gene is TRBJ2-5, the V gene TRBV20-1; the TCRdb D gene call, TRBD1, has no DNA to confirm it. CDR1 DFQATT and CDR2 SNEGSKA come from the germline V gene (reference sequence). CDR3 size: 14 residues. The CDR3 protein is CSARDALTHLAQYF.

The chain recombines TRBV5-1 with TRBJ2-1; the D call from TCRdb, TRBD2, cannot be confirmed without DNA. The CDR3 has 18 amino acids. The germline V gene encodes CDR1 SGHRS and CDR2 YFSETQ. The CDR3 sequence: CASSFSSGGSFSYNEQFF.

V usage is TRBV7-9 and J usage is TRBJ2-6; the TCRdb call, TRBD2, lacks DNA for checking. Germline CDR1 SEHNR, CDR2 FQNEAQ (reference sequence). CDR3 length: 17 residues. The CDR3 region is CASSLGGGTAGANVLTF.

The V call is TRBV4-1, the J call TRBJ1-5; TCRdb's D call of TRBD1 is untestable without DNA. Germline V CDR1 and CDR2: MGHRA, YSYEKL. CDR3 length: 16 amino acids. CDR3 amino acids: CASSQVGGTKNQPQHF.

This rearrangement joins TRBV15 to TRBJ2-1; TCRdb lists TRBD1, though no DNA is available to test this call. The CDR3 consists of 14 residues. In germline, CDR1 is LNHNV, CDR2 YYDKDF (reference sequence). CDR3: CATSARQVPSEQFF.

The V and J genes are TRBV6-6 and TRBJ1-5; TCRdb selects TRBD1, and the lack of DNA leaves this call unchecked. Per the germline V gene, CDR1 is MNHNY and CDR2 is SVGAGI (reference sequence). The CDR3 runs to 15 residues. The CDR3 loop is CASSYSTGGNQPQHF.

The CDR3 region is CASSWGSDRGKSREAFF. The chain joins TRBV6-6 to TRBJ1-1; TCRdb names TRBD1, which stays unverified in the absence of DNA. The CDR3 extends over 17 amino acids. Germline assignment: CDR1 MNHNY and CDR2 SVGAGI (reference sequence).

The chain uses TRBV4-1 and TRBJ1-6; the TCRdb call, TRBD1, lacks DNA for checking. The CDR3 contains 18 residues. Per germline, CDR1 MGHRA and CDR2 YSYEKL. This CDR3 is CASSQSPGQEKKGSPLHF.

This rearrangement joins TRBV5-5 to TRBJ1-1. The CDR3 consists of 14 residues. The germline CDR1 and CDR2 sequences are SGHKS and YYEKEE (reference sequence). CDR3: CASNPSVFVSEAFF.